These T cell receptor beta chains were read from a single sample in a study of cytomegalovirus exposure and HLA in healthy donors. TCRdb's copy holds only in-frame clones and misses some; the assay was immunoSEQ multiplex PCR. The table lists under 250,000 clones, around 85% of them singletons. The sequencing sample was made of PBMCs. The receptors come from a man aged 50 or older in good health and CMV-seronegative. Each CDR3 is given without its conserved first and last residue.

TRBV28	TRBJ1-5	ASHRASGNQPQH
TRBV4-2	TRBJ2-1	ASSQETSGRRNEQF
TRBV5-6	TRBJ2-7	ASSLRVGEQY
TRBV9	TRBJ2-5	ASSPRQGQETQY
TRBV27	TRBJ1-1	ASSWQGFPSTEAF
TRBV5-1	TRBJ2-7	ASSLGQGHKVDYEQY
TRBV29-1	TRBJ2-2	SVTGLTNTGELF
TRBV29-1	TRBJ2-7	SGALGSDYYEQY
TRBV7-9	TRBJ1-5	ASSLGPTREANQPQH
TRBV5-4	TRBJ2-3	ASREVSTDTQY
TRBV7-3	TRBJ2-1	ASSLTGRKANEQF
TRBV27	TRBJ2-7	ASSFRDRDEEQY
TRBV19	TRBJ2-7	ASSIGVRDSGHYEQY
TRBV28	TRBJ2-1	ASGTSGNLGQF
TRBV15	TRBJ2-7	ATSRPSSGNYEQY
TRBV15	TRBJ2-3	ATSRAGYSTDTQY
TRBV15	TRBJ2-7	ATRDKGQKSYEQY
TRBV7-3	TRBJ2-1	ASSATSGSSYNEQF
TRBV4-2	TRBJ2-3	ASSQDISSGSTDTQY
TRBV5-1	TRBJ2-3	ASSATSGTADTQY
TRBV7-9	TRBJ2-7	ASSLEGLLSYEQY
TRBV23-1	TRBJ2-1	ASSQSPGLAGANEQF
TRBV27	TRBJ1-1	ASRDRGNTEAF
TRBV5-4	TRBJ2-1	ASSTGLAGYNEQF
TRBV10-2	TRBJ2-5	ASSVAGVSQETQY
TRBV11-2	TRBJ1-1	ASIRENTEAF
TRBV28	TRBJ2-5	ASSFSTGVGETQY
TRBV6-5	TRBJ2-7	ASSFDRINEQY
TRBV29-1	TRBJ2-5	SVDRGQETQY
TRBV7-8	TRBJ2-2	ASSIQGAGELF
TRBV27	TRBJ2-1	ASQAGNNEQF
TRBV2	TRBJ2-1	ASSVSSGSGEQF
TRBV29-1	TRBJ2-1	SVGPQGTRLYNEQF
TRBV19	TRBJ2-1	ASSSPGLASEQF
TRBV28	TRBJ2-5	ASSSSDLRGRETQY
TRBV5-1	TRBJ1-1	ASGSSTGTNTEAF
TRBV28	TRBJ2-5	ASRSGTSGSSLRGRETQY
TRBV7-9	TRBJ2-6	ASSLELGQHSGANVLT
TRBV6-5	TRBJ1-1	ASSSPTGRPF
TRBV7-6	TRBJ2-5	ASSLNPGQGRETQY
TRBV27	TRBJ2-2	ASRKRAFTGELF
TRBV5-1	TRBJ2-1	ASSRLAIMVNEQF
TRBV30	TRBJ2-1	AWNRVAGSGNEQF
TRBV28	TRBJ1-4	ASSPGGPNEKLF
TRBV28	TRBJ2-2	ASKRVRPVNAGELF
TRBV28	TRBJ2-5	ASKNRYQETQY
TRBV9	TRBJ1-2	ASSPTRTDHGYT
TRBV15	TRBJ2-1	ATSSRGLFGLYNEQF
TRBV7-6	TRBJ2-5	ASSSRVWETQY